These 4 T cell receptor beta chains were sequenced from one sample in a study of CD8 T cells in ankylosing spondylitis. TCRdb re-analysed the 5' RACE reads in MiXCR, keeping a single row per CDR3 protein. Altogether tens of thousands of distinct CDR3 sequences are present, 2% to 3% being singletons, with the ten largest covering 7% to 9%. What was sequenced was blood, either unsorted or a sorted T cell fraction (not recorded which). The origin of the receptors is a female donor with ankylosing spondylitis or in good health (not recorded which).

This clonotype was found many times. V usage is TRBV9 and J usage is TRBJ1-6; D gene ambiguous. The CDR3 contains 14 residues. Germline assignment: CDR1 SGDLS and CDR2 YYNGEE. The V gene lost 0 bases and the J gene lost 4 bases, with 5 bases spanning the gap. CDR3: CASSVELYNSPLHF. As DNA, the CDR3 is TGTGCCAGCAGCGTAGAACTGTATAATTCACCCCTCCACTTT.

This clonotype was recorded many times. The V call is TRBV9, the J call TRBJ2-1; D remains unclear. V lost 3 bases to trimming and J lost 7 bases, with 8 bases between them. Germline lookup yields CDR1 SGDLS and CDR2 YYNGEE. This CDR3 spans 12 amino acids. The CDR3 spells CASSALKNEQFF. For the CDR3, the DNA is TGTGCCAGCAGCGCACTAAAGAATGAGCAGTTCTTC. Looking up the rest from reference TRBV9 and TRBJ2-1 gives the full variable domain: DSGVTQTPKHLITATGQRVTLRCSPRSGDLSVYWYQQSLDQGLQFLIQYYNGEERAKGNILERFSAQQFPDLHSELNLSSLELGDSALYFCASSALKNEQFFGPGTRLTVL.

This chain connects TRBV9 to TRBJ1-3, with D possibly matching TRBD1 (6 bases). CDR1 SGDLS and CDR2 YYNGEE come from the germline V gene. This CDR3 is built from 17 residues. Trimming stripped 0 bases from V and 2 bases from J, with 15 bases between. This chain's CDR3 is CASSVETGRGAGNTIYF. The CDR3 nucleotides read TGTGCCAGCAGCGTAGAGACAGGCCGGGGGGCTGGAAACACCATATATTTT. The full variable domain, its missing parts supplied by reference TRBV9 and TRBJ1-3, is DSGVTQTPKHLITATGQRVTLRCSPRSGDLSVYWYQQSLDQGLQFLIQYYNGEERAKGNILERFSAQQFPDLHSELNLSSLELGDSALYFCASSVETGRGAGNTIYFGEGSWLTVV.

A remark on this clonotype: A much more abundant neighbour one base away suggests this may be a read error. The chain recombines TRBV9 with TRBJ2-6, with TRBD1 matching over 7 bases. The germline V gene encodes CDR1 SGDLS and CDR2 YYNGEE. This CDR3 comprises 18 residues. CDR3 loop: CASCVFRGQTSGANVLTF. Written as DNA, the CDR3 is TGTGCCAGCTGCGTATTTCGGGGACAGACCTCTGGGGCCAACGTCCTGACTTTC. The complete variable domain, with remaining parts taken from reference TRBV9 and TRBJ2-6, reads DSGVTQTPKHLITATGQRVTLRCSPRSGDLSVYWYQQSLDQGLQFLIQYYNGEERAKGNILERFSAQQFPDLHSELNLSSLELGDSALYFCASCVFRGQTSGANVLTFGAGSRLTVL.